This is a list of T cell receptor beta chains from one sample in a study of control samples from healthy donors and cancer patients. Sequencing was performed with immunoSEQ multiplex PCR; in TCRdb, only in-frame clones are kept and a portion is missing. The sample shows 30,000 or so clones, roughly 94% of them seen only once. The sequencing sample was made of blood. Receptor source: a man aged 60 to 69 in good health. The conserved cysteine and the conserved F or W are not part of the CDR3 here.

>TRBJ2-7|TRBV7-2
ASSTRDREAYEQY
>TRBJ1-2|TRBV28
ASSLVGGSPGYT
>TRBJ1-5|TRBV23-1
ASSQLPGVDQPQH
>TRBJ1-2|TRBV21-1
ASSEPGQDYGYT
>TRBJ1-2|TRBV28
ASSPGGVTNYGYT
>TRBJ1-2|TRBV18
ASSPGQEINYGYT
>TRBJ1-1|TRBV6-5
ASSRATNTEAF
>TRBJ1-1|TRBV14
ASSLGLNTEAF
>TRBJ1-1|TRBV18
ATAGRTGDTEAF
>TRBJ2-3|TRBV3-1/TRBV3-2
ASRPRGTDTQY
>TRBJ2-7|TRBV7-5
ARSRGTAYEQY
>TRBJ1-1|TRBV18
ASSPREGKAF
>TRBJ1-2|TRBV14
ASSNIGGGGYT
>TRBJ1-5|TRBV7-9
ASSLGTIGNQPQH
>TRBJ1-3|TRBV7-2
ASTSPGGGNTIY
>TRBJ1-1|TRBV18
ASSPTLNTEAF
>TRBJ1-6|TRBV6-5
ASSRELLDSPLH
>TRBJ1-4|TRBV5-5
ASSIRTGGASNEKLF
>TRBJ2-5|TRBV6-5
ASSYSRRQETQY
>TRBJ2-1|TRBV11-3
ASSRDRDNEQF
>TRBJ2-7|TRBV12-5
ASGRGREKLSSYEQY
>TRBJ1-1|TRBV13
ASSLGTGLRVNTEAF
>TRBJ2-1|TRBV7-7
ASSLDTAYNEQF
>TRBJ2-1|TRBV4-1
ASSYGGAGVYEQF
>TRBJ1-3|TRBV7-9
ASTPYGNTIY
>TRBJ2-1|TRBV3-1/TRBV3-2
ASLRSGTGYNEQF
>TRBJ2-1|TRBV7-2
ASSPTPGGAGNEQF
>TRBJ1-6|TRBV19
ASSRDRYSPLH
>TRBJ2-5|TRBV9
ASSGEGKTQY
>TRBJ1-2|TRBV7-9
ASSHGQVFYGYT
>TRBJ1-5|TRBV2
ASRRHYSNQPQH
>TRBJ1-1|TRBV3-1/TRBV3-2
ASSLAGQGSSEAF